The rows below give T cell receptor beta chains drawn from one sample of a study of OX40 agonist ivuxolimab in advanced cancers. Data came from immunoSEQ multiplex PCR; TCRdb stores just in-frame clones and leaves some out. The sample holds about 90,000 clones; 75% to 90% are singletons and the top ten take about 7%. The source material was CD4+ or CD8+ T cells sorted from blood, sampled in a trial of the OX40 agonist ivuxolimab. These receptors were collected from an adult with an advanced solid tumor such as melanoma, head and neck, liver or kidney cancer. CDR3s leave out the opening cysteine and the closing phenylalanine or tryptophan.

TRBV21-1	TRBJ2-1	ASNENPPGTVLYNEQF
TRBV7-9	TRBJ2-1	ASSLGDEQF
TRBV5-1	TRBJ2-2	ASSLVRAGTGELF
TRBV6-1	TRBJ1-2	ASRPGQWNYGYT
TRBV30	TRBJ1-1	AWSVDMNTEAF
TRBV27	TRBJ1-5	ASRRRYSNQPQH
TRBV28	TRBJ2-5	ASSLTVLANTQETQY
TRBV10-3	TRBJ1-2	AISESEVYGYT
TRBV18	TRBJ1-5	ASSPQDSNQPQH
TRBV5-4	TRBJ2-5	ASSFSGSQETQY
TRBV4-1	TRBJ1-5	ASSQGQGVLQVQPQH
TRBV7-6	TRBJ2-2	ASSLAQDLLIGELF
TRBV29-1	NA	SVGPQGANEQY
TRBV7-6	TRBJ1-1	ASSLASDSENTEAF
TRBV20-1	TRBJ2-7	SVLRGYEQY
TRBV12-5	TRBJ2-3	ASGLAKLSSGRLQLTDTQY
TRBV30	TRBJ1-2	AWSEAPNSYT
TRBV7-6	TRBJ2-1	ASSLSGVYNEQF
TRBV14	TRBJ2-7	ASSRLSGGATAD
TRBV6-1	TRBJ2-3	ASSEAYGEREY
TRBV27	TRBJ1-2	ATKEPGGLKRGYT
TRBV19	TRBJ1-2	ASSISSTGGDGYT
TRBV28	TRBJ2-2	ASTSSTGELF
TRBV4-2	TRBJ1-2	ASSSLTWGHYGYT
TRBV18	TRBJ1-2	ASNHRGGPPNRYT
TRBV9	TRBJ2-1	ASSGPGDYGIDEQF
TRBV6-6	TRBJ1-1	ASSYSGGAEDTEAF
TRBV11-2	TRBJ1-5	ASSLGTGNQPQH
TRBV7-9	TRBJ1-2	ASSLGSGLTGNYGYT
TRBV5-1	TRBJ2-2	ASSMNPGGDTGELF
TRBV4-1	TRBJ1-2	ASSHAGDYGYT